This TCR beta chain was retrieved from a study of cytomegalovirus exposure and HLA in healthy donors. Each donor was healthy, and each was a bone marrow donor. The CDR3 covers 14 residues. Trimming removed 0 bases from V and 4 bases from J, with 10 bases in between. Germline V gene data show CDR1 as SGHRS and CDR2 as YFSETQ. The PCR used 60 Vbeta and 13 Jbeta primers. Clones were sequenced by immunoSEQ multiplex PCR, and TCRdb holds only the in-frame ones, with some missing. The table lists roughly 200,000 clones, approximately 80% of them singletons. Study results and limitations: Some segments of the V type, notably TRBV6-2 and TRBV6-3, were excluded as indistinguishable. There were three CMV-associated chains whose specificity for CMV antigens was confirmed in vitro. According to an earlier analysis, most TCR beta V segments yielded productive rearrangements about 90% or about 30% of the time.

As to this clone: Its antigen remains unknown.

V is TRBV5-1 and J is TRBJ1-1; D call uncertain. Sequencing was performed on PBMCs. This TCR derives from a man aged 50 to 59 in good health and CMV-seronegative. The CDR3, as DNA: TGCGCCAGCAGCTTGGATCGGGTTGGCACTGAAGCTTTCTTT. As protein: CASSLDRVGTEAFF.